Following are 14 T cell receptor beta chains from one sample sequenced in a study of shared clonotypes between healthy human individuals. In the naive CD8 group, cells lacked CD45RO and were positively selected for CCR7, so terminally differentiated effector memory CD45RA+ cells were left out. Using immunoSEQ multiplex PCR, the repertoire was profiled, and TCRdb retains in-frame clones only, with some absent. Among around 1.9 million clones listed, around 93% were seen once. The sequenced material came from naive CD8+ T cells from PBMCs. The receptor set was obtained from a man aged 18 to 29 in good health. Some clones in this sample may be carry-over from other donors' samples.

The chain is built from TRBV19 and TRBJ2-7; 10 nucleotides line up with TRBD2. Trimming took 7 bases from V and 1 from J; bases not matched to a gene: 7. Per germline, CDR1 LNHDA and CDR2 SQIVND (reference sequence). The CDR3 runs 15 residues. DNA for the CDR3: TGTGCCAGTACCGAAACTAGCGGGACGTCCTACGAGCAGTACTTC. Translating gives CASTETSGTSYEQYF.

The chain has TRBV5-8 and TRBJ2-1; maybe TRBD2 (5 bases). The V gene lost 0 bases and the J gene lost 7 bases, with 23 bases spanning the gap. CDR1 is SGHTS, CDR2 YDEGEE, per germline. The CDR3 is 18 residues long. CDR3 loop: CASSLADSGSPLANEQFF. As DNA, the CDR3 is TGTGCCAGCAGCTTGGCCGATTCGGGCAGCCCCCTAGCAAATGAGCAGTTCTTC.

This chain links TRBV12-5 with TRBJ2-5, with D perhaps TRBD1 or TRBD2 (6 bases each). CDR3 size: 14 residues. The V end lost 1 base, the J end lost 3 bases, and 9 bases lay between the germline ends. Germline V gives CDR1 LGHNT, CDR2 FRNRAP. The CDR3 here is CASGLERGEETQYF. Written as DNA, the CDR3 is TGTGCTAGTGGTTTGGAGAGGGGGGAAGAGACCCAGTACTTC.

The chain carries TRBV9 and TRBJ2-3; D is possibly TRBD1 (8 bases). Germline V gives CDR1 SGDLS, CDR2 YYNGEE. The CDR3 spans 15 residues. V was trimmed by 3 bases and J by 6 bases, leaving 17 bases between them. The CDR3 DNA follows: TGTGCCAGCAGCGCCCAGGGGGCGGGGGCCGATACGCAGTATTTT. Translated, it gives CASSAQGAGADTQYF.

This chain connects TRBV5-6 to TRBJ2-7; 13 positions match TRBD2. J lost 3 bases, V lost 3 bases, and 3 bases had no gene match. Per germline, CDR1 SGHDT and CDR2 YYEEEE. The CDR3 is made up of 15 amino acids. This CDR3 reads CASSYGTSGIYEQYF. CDR3 coding DNA: TGTGCCAGCAGCTACGGGACTAGCGGGATCTACGAGCAGTACTTC.

The chain carries TRBV29-1 and TRBJ2-1, with 9 bases fitting TRBD2. V trimming: 0 bases; J trimming: 6 bases; junction bases outside the gene matches: 6. The V gene's germline CDR1 is SQVTM and CDR2 ANQGSEA. The CDR3 spans 15 residues. Here the CDR3 DNA reads TGCAGCGTTGAAGATCTACTAGCGGGTTTCAATGAGCAGTTCTTC. Amino acids: CSVEDLLAGFNEQFF.

This clone has more than one count but fewer than ten. The sample holds other DNA sequences that translate to the same CDR3. The CDR3: CASSLTDSYEQYF. DNA of the CDR3: TGTGCCAGCAGCTTGACGGACTCCTACGAGCAGTACTTC. The rearrangement links TRBV5-6 to TRBJ2-7; no definite D call. The V gene lost 1 base and the J gene lost 0 bases, with 5 bases spanning the gap. The CDR3 is 13 residues long. Germline V CDR1 and CDR2: SGHDT, YYEEEE.

This sequence joins TRBV27 and TRBJ2-3, with a weak D call TRBD1 (6 bases). V dropped 2 bases and J dropped 3 bases, with 12 bases sitting between them. This CDR3 has 15 amino acids. The germline V gene has CDR1 MNHEY and CDR2 SMNVEV (reference sequence). CDR3 nucleotides: TGTGCCAGCAGTTTAGTCAGAAGGGGGACAGATACGCAGTATTTT. Its translation is CASSLVRRGTDTQYF.

The V and J genes are TRBV4-1 and TRBJ1-2; no clear D gene. The CDR3 length is 15 residues. V was shortened by 0 bases and J by 7 bases, with 15 bases between the two germline ends. The germline V gene has CDR1 MGHRA and CDR2 YSYEKL. CDR3 protein: CASSQDAGSQGGYTF. Here the CDR3 DNA reads TGCGCCAGCAGCCAAGACGCGGGGAGTCAAGGTGGCTACACCTTC.

This chain links TRBV6-1 with TRBJ2-5; the match to TRBD1 covers 8 bases. Losses at the gene ends were 6 bases for V and 1 base for J; bases not matched to a gene: 7. There are 15 residues in the CDR3. CDR1 and CDR2 (germline): MNHNS, SASEGT. Here the CDR3 reads CASRWTGYTQETQYF. In DNA, the CDR3 is TGTGCCAGCAGGTGGACAGGGTACACCCAAGAGACCCAGTACTTC.

This chain uses TRBV9 with TRBJ2-5; the D is unclear. Germline V gene data show CDR1 as SGDLS and CDR2 as YYNGEE. This CDR3 is 12 amino acids long. V dropped 3 bases and J dropped 5 bases, with 8 bases sitting between them. The CDR3 loop is CASSGSGETQYF. In nucleotides, the CDR3 is TGTGCCAGCAGCGGGAGTGGGGAGACCCAGTACTTC.

The chain links TRBV13 to TRBJ1-4; 7 bases are shared with TRBD1. The CDR3 length is 15 residues. The germline gives CDR1 PRHDT, CDR2 FYEKMQ (reference sequence). The junction had 7 bases not matched to a gene; V was cut back by 5 bases and J by 4 bases. DNA for the CDR3: TGTGCCAGCAGCCTATCCGGACAGGATAATGAAAAACTGTTTTTT. Its protein product is CASSLSGQDNEKLFF.

The chain joins TRBV9 to TRBJ2-2; D gene uncertain. The CDR3 runs to 15 residues. V lost 0 bases and J lost 0, with 6 bases in between. CDR1 is SGDLS, CDR2 YYNGEE, per germline. The CDR3 loop reads CASSVVPSNTGELFF. The CDR3, as DNA: TGTGCCAGCAGCGTAGTACCATCGAACACCGGGGAGCTGTTTTTT.

The chain links TRBV9 to TRBJ1-4, with a tentative D call TRBD1 (6 bases). The CDR3 runs 15 residues. V was shortened by 0 bases and J by 6 bases, with 12 bases between the two germline ends. The germline V gene has CDR1 SGDLS and CDR2 YYNGEE. The CDR3: CASSVGGGADEKLFF. CDR3 DNA: TGTGCCAGCAGCGTAGGAGGGGGGGCGGATGAAAAACTGTTTTTT.